The 21 T cell receptor beta chains reported below all come from one sample, sequenced in a study of cytomegalovirus exposure and HLA in healthy donors. The PCR employed 60 Vbeta primers together with 13 Jbeta primers. Repertoires were generated with immunoSEQ multiplex PCR, while TCRdb's copy carries only in-frame clones and drops some. Of 150,000 to 200,000 clones listed, around 78% are singletons. Sequences were obtained from PBMCs. These receptors came from a middle-aged woman in good health and CMV-seronegative.

The V call is TRBV6-1, the J call TRBJ2-5; 8 bases match TRBD1. The V gene end was trimmed by 7 bases and the J gene end by 5 bases; junction bases not matched to a gene: 12. CDR1 is MNHNS, CDR2 SASEGT, per germline. The CDR3 runs 15 residues. The CDR3 region has the DNA TGTGCCAGCATCCTGACAGGGGTTAGGAGGGAGACCCAGTACTTC. It translates to CASILTGVRRETQYF.

This clone was seen a few times. The DNA for the CDR3 is TGTGCCAGCAGCCACCCGCGGGACAATGAGCAGTTCTTC. It encodes CASSHPRDNEQFF. The gene calls are TRBV4-2 and TRBJ2-1, with D possibly matching TRBD2 (5 bases). The V gene's germline CDR1 is LGHNA and CDR2 YNFKEQ. Deletions cut 3 bases from V and 5 bases from J, with 8 bases between. This CDR3 has 13 amino acids.

V gene TRBV5-4 combines with J gene TRBJ1-1; TRBD1 aligns across 12 bases. Germline V gene data show CDR1 as SGHNT and CDR2 as YYREEE (reference sequence). V was clipped by 3 bases and J by 4 bases; unmatched bases: 4. CDR3 size: 15 residues. CDR3 in amino acids: CASSWDRGQGTEAFF. The CDR3 DNA reads TGTGCCAGCAGCTGGGACAGGGGGCAGGGCACTGAAGCTTTCTTT.

J is TRBJ2-3 and V is TRBV28; D not certain. The germline V gene has CDR1 MDHEN and CDR2 SYDVKM. The CDR3 is 13 residues long. V was cut by 8 bases and J by 4 bases, with 13 bases left in between. For the CDR3, the DNA is TGTGCCAGCCAAACTACTGCGCCAGATACGCAGTATTTT. Its protein product is CASQTTAPDTQYF.

This clone was picked up a small number of times. V and J are TRBV7-3 and TRBJ1-2; TRBD1 matches at 8 bases. J was trimmed by 8 bases and V by 6 bases; bases with no gene match: 8. This CDR3 is 13 amino acids long. The germline V gene has CDR1 SGHTA and CDR2 FQGTGA. CDR3 amino acids: CASSYTQGEGYTF. As DNA, the CDR3 is TGTGCCAGCAGTTATACACAGGGGGAGGGCTACACCTTC.

The chain has TRBV6-5 and TRBJ2-1; tentatively, D is TRBD2 (6 bases). Trimming took off 2 bases at V and 0 bases at J, with 8 bases between the two ends. The V gene's germline CDR1 is MNHEY and CDR2 SVGAGI. CDR3 length: 15 amino acids. Here the CDR3 DNA reads TGTGCCAGCAGTTACACTAGCAACTCCTACAATGAGCAGTTCTTC. Protein sequence: CASSYTSNSYNEQFF.

This chain links TRBV27 with TRBJ2-7; 8 bases match TRBD1. J lost 2 bases, V lost 5 bases, and 17 bases had no gene match. Germline CDR1 MNHEY, CDR2 SMNVEV (reference sequence). The CDR3 is made up of 18 amino acids. CDR3 amino acids: CASSLRLVQGAQPYEQYF. The CDR3 nucleotides read TGTGCCAGCAGTCTCCGATTAGTGCAGGGGGCCCAACCCTACGAGCAGTACTTC.

This sequence joins TRBV29-1 and TRBJ2-1; D remains ambiguous. Germline V lookup: CDR1 SQVTM, CDR2 ANQGSEA. The germline V and J ends were trimmed by 3 bases and 2 bases, with 11 bases remaining between them. This CDR3 contains 14 residues. In DNA form, the CDR3 reads TGCAGCGTTGAGGCAGGTGGTCCCTACAATGAGCAGTTCTTC. As protein: CSVEAGGPYNEQFF.

CDR3 sequence reads: CASSSRQGGGTEAFF. The DNA of the CDR3 is TGCGCCAGCAGCAGTAGACAGGGAGGTGGAACTGAAGCTTTCTTT. This sequence joins TRBV5-1 and TRBJ1-1; 7 bases fit TRBD1. Germline trimming cut 4 bases from V and 5 bases from J; bases unmatched to any gene: 11. CDR3 length: 15 amino acids. Germline assignment: CDR1 SGHRS and CDR2 YFSETQ. Variable domain in full (rest from reference TRBV5-1 and TRBJ1-1): KAGVTQTPRYLIKTRGQQVTLSCSPISGHRSVSWYQQTPGQGLQFLFEYFSETQRNKGNFPGRFSGRQFSNSRSEMNVSTLELGDSALYLCASSSRQGGGTEAFFGQGTRLTVV.

This CDR3 is CASSRTSVSYEQYF. The CDR3 nucleotides are TGTGCCAGCAGCCGGACTAGCGTCTCCTACGAGCAGTACTTC. J is TRBJ2-7 and V is TRBV11-3; 9 bases agree with TRBD2. The CDR3 is 14 amino acids. Germline V lookup: CDR1 SGHNT, CDR2 YENEEA. Losses at the gene ends were 5 bases for V and 0 bases for J; bases not matched to a gene: 2.

V gene TRBV10-3 combines with J gene TRBJ1-1; 7 bases match TRBD1. CDR1 and CDR2 (germline): ENHRY, SYGVKD. With V trimmed by 6 bases and J by 0 bases, 10 bases remained unmatched. This CDR3 has 16 residues. CDR3: CAIRQGQGSLNTEAFF. CDR3 DNA sequence: TGTGCCATCAGACAGGGGCAAGGCTCCTTGAACACTGAAGCTTTCTTT.

The chain has TRBV21-1 and TRBJ1-2. TRBV21-1 is annotated as a pseudogene. The CDR3 has 14 residues. CDR3 amino acids: CASSKRRPGYGYTF. CDR3 DNA: TGTGCCAGCAGCAAAAGGAGACCGGGCTATGGCTACACCTTC.

The chain recombines TRBV5-1 with TRBJ2-3, with a possible D match to TRBD1 (5 bases). The CDR3 contains 14 residues. Germline CDR1 SGHRS, CDR2 YFSETQ. V shed 4 bases and J shed 4 bases, with 13 bases lying between them. The CDR3 DNA is TGCGCCAGCAGCCAGGGATTCAGCTCAGATACGCAGTATTTT. Amino acids: CASSQGFSSDTQYF.

V gene TRBV14 combines with J gene TRBJ1-2, with D unclear. The CDR3 totals 13 residues. V was trimmed by 4 bases and J by 5 bases, leaving 11 bases between them. Germline V CDR1 and CDR2: SGHDN, FVKESK. This CDR3 is CASSPGVSYGYTF. In nucleotides, the CDR3 is TGTGCCAGCAGCCCTGGAGTTTCTTATGGCTACACCTTC.

The genes are TRBV5-1 and TRBJ1-5; a possible D gene is TRBD1 (6 bases). The germline V gene has CDR1 SGHRS and CDR2 YFSETQ. V gave up 2 bases and J gave up 3 bases, with 9 bases separating them. The length of the CDR3 is 14 residues. This chain's CDR3 is CASSLTGSNQPQHF. In DNA form, the CDR3 reads TGCGCCAGCAGCTTAACAGGGTCCAATCAGCCCCAGCATTTT. The entire variable domain, with the rest obtained from reference TRBV5-1 and TRBJ1-5, is as follows: KAGVTQTPRYLIKTRGQQVTLSCSPISGHRSVSWYQQTPGQGLQFLFEYFSETQRNKGNFPGRFSGRQFSNSRSEMNVSTLELGDSALYLCASSLTGSNQPQHFGDGTRLSIL.

The chain uses TRBV30 and TRBJ1-5; TRBD1 is a possible D gene (5 bases). Germline V gene lookup returns CDR1 GTSNPN and CDR2 SVGIG (reference sequence). The CDR3 is 14 amino acids. The V end was cut by 3 bases, the J end by 0 bases, with 9 bases between. CDR3 DNA sequence: TGTGCCTGGAGCGGGGGTTTTAGCAATCAGCCCCAGCATTTT. Amino acid sequence: CAWSGGFSNQPQHF.

There are a few counts of this clone. This rearrangement joins TRBV2 to TRBJ2-5; 9 nucleotides agree with TRBD1. After removal of 5 bases from V and 7 bases from J, the junction contained 8 bases not matched to a gene. CDR1 and CDR2 from the germline V gene are SNHLY and FYNNEI. This CDR3 spans 14 amino acids. The CDR3 DNA follows: TGTGCCAGCAGTTCCGGGACAGGGCGGGGGACCCAGTACTTC. Translating gives CASSSGTGRGTQYF. Full variable domain (outside the CDR3, taken from reference TRBV2 and TRBJ2-5): EPEVTQTPSHQVTQMGQEVILRCVPISNHLYFYWYRQILGQKVEFLVSFYNNEISEKSEIFDDQFSVERPDGSNFTLKIRSTKLEDSAMYFCASSSGTGRGTQYFGPGTRLLVL.

The chain has TRBV19 and TRBJ2-6; D is unresolved. Germline values: CDR1 LNHDA, CDR2 SQIVND (reference sequence). V shed 6 bases and J shed 1 base, with 10 bases lying between them. The CDR3 runs 15 residues. The CDR3 is CASSPGRSGANVLTF. DNA for the CDR3: TGTGCCAGTAGCCCGGGTCGTTCTGGGGCCAACGTCCTGACTTTC. Looking up the rest from reference TRBV19 and TRBJ2-6 gives the full variable domain: DGGITQSPKYLFRKEGQNVTLSCEQNLNHDAMYWYRQDPGQGLRLIYYSQIVNDFQKGDIAEGYSVSREKKESFPLTVTSAQKNPTAFYLCASSPGRSGANVLTFGAGSRLTVL.

CDR3 in amino acids: CASSLETVQGVGEAFF. As DNA, the CDR3 is TGTGCCAGCAGCTTAGAGACCGTACAGGGGGTCGGTGAAGCTTTCTTT. The chain combines TRBV11-1 with TRBJ1-1; 8 bases align to TRBD1. Germline V gives CDR1 SGHAT, CDR2 FQDESV (reference sequence). The CDR3 consists of 16 residues. Germline trimming cut 1 base from V and 7 bases from J; bases unmatched to any gene: 11.

This clone showed up just once. The chain combines TRBV6-4 with TRBJ1-4; 9 bases are a match to TRBD1. The CDR3 is made up of 20 amino acids. With 0 bases clipped from V and 8 bases from J, the junction kept 19 bases outside the gene matches. Germline V gene data show CDR1 as MRHNA and CDR2 as SNTAGT. As DNA, the CDR3 is TGTGCCAGCAGTGACTCACCACAGGGGGCGCGAGGGGCGGTAGGGGAAAAACTGTTTTTT. It translates to CASSDSPQGARGAVGEKLFF.

V gene TRBV5-1 combines with J gene TRBJ2-3, with 12 positions matching TRBD1. Germline CDR1 reads SGHRS; CDR2 reads YFSETQ. The V gene end was trimmed by 5 bases and the J gene end by 0 bases; junction bases not matched to a gene: 7. CDR3 length: 17 amino acids. The chain's CDR3 is CASRMGQGAASTDTQYF. DNA for the CDR3: TGCGCCAGCAGGATGGGACAGGGGGCTGCCAGCACAGATACGCAGTATTTT. Using reference TRBV5-1 and TRBJ2-3 for the parts outside the CDR3, the full variable domain is KAGVTQTPRYLIKTRGQQVTLSCSPISGHRSVSWYQQTPGQGLQFLFEYFSETQRNKGNFPGRFSGRQFSNSRSEMNVSTLELGDSALYLCASRMGQGAASTDTQYFGPGTRLTVL.